The 32 T cell receptor beta chains below were found in one sample sequenced in a study of human T cells and chemical hapten exposure. Time point reported: pre-sensitization, week 0. Treatment noted: therapeutic diphenylcyclopropenone sensitization with weekly scalp DPC. TCRdb re-analysed the RACE reads in MiXCR, keeping a single row per CDR3 protein. This table holds approximately 79,000 distinct CDR3 sequences, around 7.9% found once. The sequencing used whole blood, collected in connection with sensitization to the hapten diphenylcyclopropenone (DPC). Receptors originate from a man aged 40-50 years with alopecia areata. Some clones in this sample may be carry-over from other donors' samples.

This clonotype was seen only a few times. The chain has TRBV7-2 and TRBJ2-1; TRBD2 aligns across 8 bases. V lost 2 bases, J lost 7 bases, and 10 bases stayed unmatched. Germline CDR1 reads SGHTA; CDR2 reads FQGNSA. The length of the CDR3 is 16 residues. The CDR3 loop is CASSLRTSLGRNEQFF. The CDR3 DNA reads TGTGCCAGCAGCTTAAGGACTAGCCTGGGTAGGAATGAGCAGTTCTTC.

This clonotype showed up just a few times. This chain connects TRBV2 to TRBJ2-2; no reliable D call. The germline V gene has CDR1 SNHLY and CDR2 FYNNEI. The length of the CDR3 is 13 residues. V lost 7 bases and J lost 6, with 12 bases in between. In DNA form, the CDR3 reads TGTGCCAGCATATTGGCCCCCTCCGGGGAGCTGTTTTTT. Its protein product is CASILAPSGELFF.

This clonotype was observed many times. The V call is TRBV10-2, the J call TRBJ2-5; 10 positions agree with TRBD2. Germline assignment: CDR1 WSHSY and CDR2 SAAADI. Trimming at V came to 8 bases and at J to 4 bases, leaving 4 bases not matched to a gene. The CDR3 totals 13 residues. CDR3 DNA sequence: TGCGCCAGCGCCGGGACTAGCGCAGAGACCCAGTACTTC. Its translation is CASAGTSAETQYF.

The DNA of the CDR3 is TGTGCCAGCAGCTTTTTACGTCCGGAGCAAGAGACCCAGTACTTC. This gives the protein CASSFLRPEQETQYF. The chain combines TRBV7-2 with TRBJ2-5; D unclear. The V end lost 3 bases, the J end lost 2 bases, and 13 bases lay between the germline ends. Germline V CDR1 and CDR2: SGHTA, FQGNSA. The CDR3 totals 15 residues.

The genes are TRBV6-2 or TRBV6-3 and TRBJ2-1, with D tentatively TRBD2 (5 bases). Deletions cut 2 bases from V and 7 bases from J, with 6 bases between. This CDR3 has 12 residues. In germline, CDR1 is MNHEY, CDR2 SVGEGT. The CDR3 sequence: CASSYPGNEQFF. The CDR3 bases are TGTGCCAGCAGTTACCCGGGGAATGAGCAGTTCTTC.

The chain couples TRBV14 to TRBJ2-4, with TRBD2 matching 10 bases. Germline assignment: CDR1 SGHDN and CDR2 FVKESK. Trimming cost V 0 bases and J 4 bases; bases outside gene matches: 15. The CDR3 has 20 amino acids. In DNA form, the CDR3 reads TGTGCCAGCAGCCAAGATAGGGTAACTAGCGGGATTTTCACTAAAAACATTCAGTACTTC. As protein: CASSQDRVTSGIFTKNIQYF.

In its sample, this clonotype was seen a few times. The V gene is TRBV5-1, the J gene TRBJ1-6; 9 bases line up with TRBD1. The ends lost 4 bases at V and 7 bases at J; junction bases unmatched: 15. Looked up from germline, CDR1 is SGHRS and CDR2 is YFSETQ. This CDR3 has 18 residues. The CDR3 loop reads CASSPMEQGAPRNSPLHF. The CDR3 nucleotides read TGCGCCAGCAGCCCTATGGAACAGGGGGCGCCGCGGAATTCACCCCTCCACTTT.

The chain links TRBV5-1 to TRBJ2-3; 9 bases map to TRBD1. Losses at the gene ends were 0 bases for V and 4 bases for J; bases not matched to a gene: 0. This CDR3 is built from 14 residues. CDR1 is SGHRS and CDR2 is YFSETQ in the germline V gene. The CDR3 region has the DNA TGCGCCAGCAGCTTGGACAGGGGGCCAGATACGCAGTATTTT. Its protein is CASSLDRGPDTQYF.

This clonotype was seen a few times. The rearrangement uses TRBV15 and TRBJ2-7; D gene unclear. This CDR3 has 14 amino acids. Deletions cut 1 base from V and 3 bases from J, with 10 bases between. Looked up from germline, CDR1 is LNHNV and CDR2 is YYDKDF (reference sequence). The CDR3 sequence is CATSRAGQNYEQYF. The CDR3 DNA follows: TGTGCCACCAGCAGAGCAGGTCAAAACTACGAGCAGTACTTC.

This clonotype has ten or more counts. The rearrangement joins TRBV29-1 to TRBJ1-5; D remains unclear. Trimming pared 3 bases from V and 4 bases from J, leaving 10 bases between. Germline V gives CDR1 SQVTM, CDR2 ANQGSEA. The CDR3 loop spans 13 amino acids. This chain's CDR3 is CSVDFGRNQPQHF. The DNA for the CDR3 is TGCAGCGTTGATTTTGGACGTAATCAGCCCCAGCATTTT.

Here the CDR3 DNA reads TGTGCCAGCAGTTACTCGACGTCTTCCCTTCTAGGGGGTAACACTGAAGCTTTCTTT. Encoded protein: CASSYSTSSLLGGNTEAFF. The V and J genes are TRBV6-2 or TRBV6-3 and TRBJ1-1; a possible D gene is TRBD1 (6 bases). The CDR3 contains 19 residues. Trimming shortened V by 0 bases and J by 2 bases, and 22 bases separated the two germline ends. Looked up from germline, CDR1 is MNHEY and CDR2 is SVGEGT.

Comments on this clonotype: Possible read error: a much larger clone is one base away. The chain carries TRBV19 and TRBJ1-5; the D is unclear. Per the germline V gene, CDR1 is LNHDA and CDR2 is SQIVND (reference sequence). CDR3 length: 14 residues. Trimming left V 8 bases short and J 4 bases short, with 15 bases between. For the CDR3, the DNA is TGTGCCAGTGGTAGCCAGCCAAAGAATCAGCCCCAGCATTTT. This encodes CASGSQPKNQPQHF.

This clonotype has more than one count but fewer than ten. The chain joins TRBV30 to TRBJ1-1; 9 nucleotides agree with TRBD1. After removal of 2 bases from V and 1 base from J, the junction contained 5 bases not matched to a gene. The V gene's germline CDR1 is GTSNPN and CDR2 SVGIG (reference sequence). This CDR3 spans 15 amino acids. The CDR3 protein is CAWSWGQGTNTEAFF. CDR3 sequence (DNA): TGTGCCTGGAGTTGGGGACAGGGAACGAACACTGAAGCTTTCTTT.

This clonotype was counted ten times or more. The V and J genes are TRBV7-3 and TRBJ2-3, with 8 bases that match TRBD2. CDR3 size: 15 residues. Trimming removed 5 bases from V and 0 bases from J; junction bases left unmatched: 4. The V gene's germline CDR1 is SGHTA and CDR2 FQGTGA. CDR3 loop: CASSQAGVSTDTQYF. For the CDR3, the DNA is TGTGCCAGCAGCCAAGCGGGAGTCAGCACAGATACGCAGTATTTT.

In this sample, this clonotype turned up many times. V and J are TRBV29-1 and TRBJ2-7; D uncertain. Germline CDR1 and CDR2: SQVTM and ANQGSEA. Trimming took off 4 bases at V and 7 bases at J, with 11 bases between the two ends. The CDR3 sequence is 11 residues long. As DNA, the CDR3 is TGCAGCGTTGTAACCAACGGGGAGCAGTACGTC. Translated, it gives CSVVTNGEQYV.

The sample holds a few counts of this clonotype. V gene TRBV6-2 or TRBV6-3 combines with J gene TRBJ2-1; 13 positions agree with TRBD2. The CDR3 has 17 amino acids. The germline CDR1 and CDR2 sequences are MNHEY and SVGEGT. Germline trimming cut 0 bases from V and 10 bases from J; bases unmatched to any gene: 9. The CDR3 loop is CASSYSAGLAGDWEQFF. The CDR3 DNA reads TGTGCCAGCAGTTACTCGGCAGGACTAGCGGGAGATTGGGAGCAGTTCTTC.

DNA for the CDR3: TGTGCCAGCAGCTTAGTCTGGGGAGGTGGGGCCAACGTCCTGACTTTC. Translated, it gives CASSLVWGGGANVLTF. This rearrangement joins TRBV11-2 to TRBJ2-6, with D tentatively TRBD2 (6 bases). The V end was cut by 1 base, the J end by 3 bases, with 10 bases between. The V gene's germline CDR1 is SGHAT and CDR2 FQNNGV. This CDR3 is built from 16 residues.

The genes are TRBV7-2 and TRBJ2-7; possibly TRBD1 for D (6 bases). Trimming pared 5 bases from V and 9 bases from J, leaving 17 bases between. Germline V gene data show CDR1 as SGHTA and CDR2 as FQGNSA. The CDR3 covers 13 residues. The CDR3 bases are TGTGCCAGCAGCCGAGGGACCTTAGGGGGGCAGTACTTC. It codes for CASSRGTLGGQYF.

This clonotype was counted ten times or more. The V gene is TRBV13, the J gene TRBJ1-1; 7 bases agree with TRBD1. CDR3 size: 13 residues. Trimming cost V 4 bases and J 4 bases; bases outside gene matches: 3. CDR1 and CDR2 (germline): PRHDT, FYEKMQ (reference sequence). CDR3 bases: TGTGCCAGCAGCTCCCCAGGGGGCACTGAAGCTTTCTTT. It specifies CASSSPGGTEAFF. Full variable domain (remainder filled in from reference TRBV13 and TRBJ1-1): AAGVIQSPRHLIKEKRETATLKCYPIPRHDTVYWYQQGPGQDPQFLISFYEKMQSDKGSIPDRFSAQQFSDYHSELNMSSLELGDSALYFCASSSPGGTEAFFGQGTRLTVV.

This clonotype has at least ten counts. V gene TRBV20-1 combines with J gene TRBJ2-1; 13 nucleotides match TRBD2. The CDR3 loop spans 15 amino acids. Trimming took 6 bases from V and 12 from J; bases not matched to a gene: 14. The germline CDR1 and CDR2 sequences are DFQATT and SNEGSKA (reference sequence). The CDR3 sequence is CSAFYPTSGRAGQFF. CDR3 sequence (DNA): TGCAGTGCCTTCTACCCTACTAGCGGGAGGGCCGGGCAGTTCTTC.

V and J are TRBV6-2 or TRBV6-3 and TRBJ2-1; D might be TRBD1 (5 bases). This CDR3 region has 16 residues. V shed 7 bases and J shed 0 bases, with 16 bases lying between them. Per germline, CDR1 MNHEY and CDR2 SVGEGT. In DNA form, the CDR3 reads TGTGCCAGCACCCATTCCTCGACAGACTCCTACAATGAGCAGTTCTTC. Translating gives CASTHSSTDSYNEQFF.

This clonotype has just a few counts. The chain uses TRBV5-1 and TRBJ2-5; D is undetermined. The germline gives CDR1 SGHRS, CDR2 YFSETQ. The CDR3 is made up of 14 amino acids. Trimming stripped 3 bases from V and 0 bases from J, with 9 bases between. In DNA form, the CDR3 reads TGCGCCAGCAGCTCTGCGGTGTACCAAGAGACCCAGTACTTC. Its protein product is CASSSAVYQETQYF. Variable domain in full (rest from reference TRBV5-1 and TRBJ2-5): KAGVTQTPRYLIKTRGQQVTLSCSPISGHRSVSWYQQTPGQGLQFLFEYFSETQRNKGNFPGRFSGRQFSNSRSEMNVSTLELGDSALYLCASSSAVYQETQYFGPGTRLLVL.

A single count supports this clonotype. The chain couples TRBV4-1 to TRBJ2-3; D is unresolved. The germline CDR1 and CDR2 sequences are MGHRA and YSYEKL. The germline V and J ends were trimmed by 4 bases and 7 bases, with 18 bases remaining between them. The CDR3 has 15 residues. The CDR3: CASSRDGPAGYTQYF. In nucleotides, the CDR3 is TGCGCCAGCAGCCGAGACGGACCCGCTGGATATACGCAGTATTTT.

This clonotype was observed at least ten times. The rearrangement uses TRBV4-3 and TRBJ2-7, with TRBD1 identical over 9 bases. The V segment lost 0 bases and the J segment 3 bases; nucleotides outside the gene matches: 9. The CDR3 covers 17 residues. Germline V lookup: CDR1 LGHNA, CDR2 YSLEER. This CDR3 reads CASSQETGTGSIYEQYF. CDR3 bases: TGCGCCAGCAGCCAAGAAACCGGGACAGGGTCCATCTACGAGCAGTACTTC.

This clonotype was seen a few times. V and J are TRBV7-9 and TRBJ2-3; 9 positions agree with TRBD2. Per the germline V gene, CDR1 is SEHNR and CDR2 is FQNEAQ (reference sequence). The V segment lost 4 bases and the J segment 2 bases; nucleotides outside the gene matches: 7. The CDR3 runs 16 residues. The CDR3 loop reads CASSSSSGILTDTQYF. In DNA, the CDR3 is TGTGCCAGCAGCTCCTCTAGCGGGATCCTCACAGATACGCAGTATTTT.

The chain couples TRBV7-2 to TRBJ2-5; 8 bases line up with TRBD2. Germline V lookup: CDR1 SGHTA, CDR2 FQGNSA. This CDR3 spans 14 amino acids. The junction had 7 bases not matched to a gene; V was cut back by 5 bases and J by 5 bases. The CDR3 nucleotides read TGTGCCAGCAGCCCGGGACTAGTCGGGGAGACCCAGTACTTC. Translation: CASSPGLVGETQYF.

This clonotype was seen repeatedly, ten times or more. The rearrangement joins TRBV27 to TRBJ2-1; D is perhaps TRBD2 (7 bases). V dropped 6 bases and J dropped 7 bases, with 16 bases sitting between them. This CDR3 comprises 14 residues. Germline values: CDR1 MNHEY, CDR2 SMNVEV (reference sequence). CDR3 in amino acids: CASSRGGGRNEQFF. The DNA for the CDR3 is TGTGCCAGCAGCCGCGGGGGCGGTCGAAATGAGCAGTTCTTC.

This clonotype was found a few times. The chain carries TRBV25-1 and TRBJ2-7; unclear D gene. This CDR3 has 12 amino acids. Germline V gene data show CDR1 as MGHDK and CDR2 as SYGVNS. V was clipped by 4 bases and J by 1 base, with 5 bases between them. This chain's CDR3 is CASSGASYEQYF. The CDR3 DNA follows: TGTGCCAGCAGTGGGGCTTCCTACGAGCAGTACTTC.

This clonotype showed up many times. The chain uses TRBV18 and TRBJ2-1; 8 nucleotides align to TRBD2. Germline values: CDR1 KGHSH, CDR2 LQKENI. Trimming cost V 0 bases and J 6 bases; bases outside gene matches: 4. This CDR3 has 15 amino acids. CDR3 residues: CASSPPGLALNEQFF. The CDR3 nucleotides are TGTGCCAGCTCACCACCAGGACTAGCTCTCAATGAGCAGTTCTTC.

As for this clonotype: This clone may be a read error of a much larger clone one base away. V is TRBV7-2 and J is TRBJ1-4; tentative D call: TRBD1 (5 bases). Looked up from germline, CDR1 is SGHTA and CDR2 is FQGNSA. V dropped 5 bases and J dropped 0 bases, with 10 bases sitting between them. The CDR3 length is 15 residues. In DNA form, the CDR3 reads TGTGCCAGCAGCATTAGACAGACAACTAATGAAAAACTGTTTTTT. It codes for CASSIRQTTNEKLFF.

This clonotype was seen a handful of times. The V and J genes are TRBV7-9 and TRBJ2-2; D uncertain. Trimming stripped 4 bases from V and 7 bases from J, with 13 bases between. The CDR3 runs 14 residues. Germline CDR1 reads SEHNR; CDR2 reads FQNEAQ (reference sequence). The CDR3 here is CASSSNPTIGELFF. In DNA, the CDR3 is TGTGCCAGCAGCTCTAACCCTACCATCGGGGAGCTGTTTTTT.

This clonotype was seen at least ten times. The chain joins TRBV29-1 to TRBJ2-5; D remains unclear. CDR3 length: 12 amino acids. Germline CDR1 reads SQVTM; CDR2 reads ANQGSEA. V lost 4 bases to trimming and J lost 2 bases, with 8 bases between them. This chain's CDR3 is CSVVKVQETQYF. The CDR3 nucleotides are TGCAGCGTTGTAAAGGTACAAGAGACCCAGTACTTC.